This TCR beta chain emerged from a study of response to subunit inactivated influenza vaccine. Study results and caveats: Authors suggested that a seasonal influenza vaccination recruits few new T cells each time.

Each CDR3 protein is one row after TCRdb ran MiXCR on the RT-PCR reads. Counted here are 530,000 or so distinct CDR3 sequences, 13% to 15% occurring once; the ten biggest clones make up around 10%. The CDR3 is 12 residues long. V shed 8 bases, J shed 6 bases, and the junction held 5 bases outside the gene matches. Regarding this clonotype: What it recognizes is unknown.

The rearrangement uses TRBV12-3 or TRBV12-4 and TRBJ2-7; 9 bases are a match to TRBD1. The material was PBMCs from blood, obtained 11 to 12 days after vaccination. The TCR sequence derives from a man aged 50 to 60 who received an inactivated influenza vaccine. CDR3 nucleotides: TGTGCCAGCGGCAGACAGGGGGGCGAGCAGTACTTC. Translated, it gives CASGRQGGEQYF.